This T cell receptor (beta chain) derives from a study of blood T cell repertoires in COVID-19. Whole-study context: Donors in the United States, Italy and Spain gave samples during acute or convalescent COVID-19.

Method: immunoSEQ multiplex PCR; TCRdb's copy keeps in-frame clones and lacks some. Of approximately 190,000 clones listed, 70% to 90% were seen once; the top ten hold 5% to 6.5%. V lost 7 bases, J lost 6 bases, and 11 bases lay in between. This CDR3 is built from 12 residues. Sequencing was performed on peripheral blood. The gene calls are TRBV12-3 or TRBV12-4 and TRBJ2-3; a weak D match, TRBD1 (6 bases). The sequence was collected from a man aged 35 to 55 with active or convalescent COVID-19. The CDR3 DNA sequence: TGTGCCAGCACAGGGGTGGGGGATACGCAGTATTTT. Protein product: CASTGVGDTQYF.